This record covers a single T cell receptor (beta chain). Its cognate antigen is unknown. V gave up 3 bases and J gave up 4 bases; unmatched junction bases: 6. This CDR3 has 16 amino acids. Germline V gene lookup returns CDR1 MDHEN and CDR2 SYDVKM. The data were obtained in a study of a mutant IDH1 vaccine in newly diagnosed glioma. About the study: Vaccines were first given 4-6 weeks after radiotherapy alone, or with temozolomide cycles.

Assay: immunoSEQ multiplex PCR; the TCRdb copy retains only in-frame clones and omits some. The sample lists 110,000 or so clones, roughly 90% occurring once. Time point in this sample: week 11, during vaccination. Doses comprised 300 ug of mutant IDH1 20-mer peptide each, plus topical imiquimod. The gene calls are TRBV28 and TRBJ2-1; 10 nucleotides agree with TRBD2. This TCR was sampled from a woman aged 45-65 years with glioma. Sequenced here: PBMCs, sampled from a glioma patient whose treatment included an IDH1 peptide vaccine. The CDR3 region is CASSLRGSGRYNEQFF. The CDR3 coding sequence is TGTGCCAGCAGTTTGAGGGGTAGCGGGAGGTACAATGAGCAGTTCTTC. Together with reference TRBV28 and TRBJ2-1, the CDR3 gives the full variable domain: DVKVTQSSRYLVKRTGEKVFLECVQDMDHENMFWYRQDPGLGLRLIYFSYDVKMKEKGDIPEGYSVSREKKERFSLILESASTNQTSMYLCASSLRGSGRYNEQFFGPGTRLTVL.